This passage covers 5 T cell receptor beta chains from one sample sequenced in a study of T cells in Graves' hyperthyroidism and ophthalmopathy. TCR beta CDR3 regions were amplified from RNA. Carried out on the TCR CDR3, a first-round RT-PCR used the HTBI primer set. TCRdb re-analysed the multiplex PCR reads in MiXCR, keeping a single row per CDR3 protein. The profile shows 450,000 to 650,000 distinct CDR3 sequences, 17% of them singletons. Material for sequencing was blood. Source of these receptors: a woman aged 18-29 years with Graves' ophthalmopathy.

The chain employs TRBV7-9 and TRBJ1-3; 9 bases map to TRBD1. The germline V gene encodes CDR1 SEHNR and CDR2 FQNEAQ (reference sequence). Trimming took 5 bases from V and 2 from J; bases not matched to a gene: 4. The CDR3 covers 15 residues. The CDR3 DNA reads as TGTGCCAGCAGCCCGCGGACAGGGGCTGGAAACACCATATATTTT. This codes for CASSPRTGAGNTIYF.

The chain carries TRBV2 and TRBJ1-2; D possibly corresponds to TRBD1 (5 bases). The germline gives CDR1 SNHLY, CDR2 FYNNEI. The CDR3 spans 14 residues. The V end was cut by 6 bases, the J end by 5 bases, with 16 bases between. CDR3 nucleotides: TGTGCCAGCAGCCGGGACGGCTATGGTTATGGCTACACCTTC. Translation: CASSRDGYGYGYTF.

As to this clonotype: Possible read error: a much larger clone is one base away. The J gene is TRBJ2-7, the V gene TRBV5-1; D is possibly TRBD1 (6 bases). The CDR3 is 14 amino acids. From germline, CDR1 is SGHRS and CDR2 YFSETQ. Trimming took off 2 bases at V and 5 bases at J, with 14 bases between the two ends. CDR3 amino acids: CASSFYYRVNEQYF. The DNA for the CDR3 is TGCGCCAGCAGCTTTTACTACAGGGTGAACGAGCAGTACTTC.

V and J are TRBV28 and TRBJ1-5, with D tentatively TRBD1 (6 bases). V gave up 2 bases and J gave up 1 base, with 15 bases separating them. From germline, CDR1 is MDHEN and CDR2 SYDVKM. The CDR3 runs 17 residues. The CDR3 DNA sequence: TGTGCCAGCAGTTTACCAAACAGGGTTCGAAGCAATCAGCCCCAGCATTTT. It translates to CASSLPNRVRSNQPQHF.

This clonotype was seen only a few times. This chain links TRBV28 with TRBJ2-6; 10 bases agree with TRBD1. With V trimmed by 5 bases and J by 6 bases, 4 bases remained unmatched. Germline values: CDR1 MDHEN, CDR2 SYDVKM. This CDR3 region has 15 residues. As DNA, the CDR3 is TGTGCCAGCAGTGAGGGACAGGGGTTGGCCAACGTCCTGACTTTC. Encoded protein: CASSEGQGLANVLTF. The full variable domain, rest sourced from reference TRBV28 and TRBJ2-6, is DVKVTQSSRYLVKRTGEKVFLECVQDMDHENMFWYRQDPGLGLRLIYFSYDVKMKEKGDIPEGYSVSREKKERFSLILESASTNQTSMYLCASSEGQGLANVLTFGAGSRLTVL.